A single sample gave rise to the 21 T cell receptor beta chains below, sequenced in a study of human T cells and chemical hapten exposure. Extraction yielded total RNA from whole blood (unfractionated). Each cDNA molecule in the library carried unique molecular identifiers. MiXCR, run by TCRdb on the reads, gives a single entry per CDR3 protein. The sample lists about 120,000 distinct CDR3 sequences, around 8.5% occurring once. The sequenced sample was whole blood. The receptors originated from a human donor in good health. Some clones in this sample may be carry-over from other donors' samples.

This clonotype came up a few times. V is TRBV5-1 and J is TRBJ1-1; a weak D match, TRBD1 (6 bases). The germline V and J ends were trimmed by 0 bases and 6 bases, with 9 bases remaining between them. The CDR3 has 13 residues. Germline CDR1 reads SGHRS; CDR2 reads YFSETQ. The CDR3 is CASSLDAGAEAFF. The CDR3 nucleotides are TGCGCCAGCAGCTTGGACGCAGGGGCTGAAGCTTTCTTT.

This clonotype was observed a handful of times. This chain links TRBV5-1 with TRBJ2-5; TRBD1 matches 8 bases. The CDR3 spans 14 residues. Unmatched junction bases numbered 6, after V lost 3 bases and J lost 5 bases. Germline V gene lookup returns CDR1 SGHRS and CDR2 YFSETQ. The CDR3 here is CASSSETGEETQYF. The CDR3 region has the DNA TGCGCCAGCAGCTCGGAGACAGGGGAGGAGACCCAGTACTTC.

This clonotype was recorded many times. For the CDR3, the DNA is TGTGCCAGCAGCCCCCCCTCAGGAGAGCAGTACTTC. Amino acid sequence: CASSPPSGEQYF. The gene calls are TRBV27 and TRBJ2-7; no reliable D call. V was shortened by 6 bases and J by 7 bases, with 13 bases between the two germline ends. This CDR3 has 12 residues. Per germline, CDR1 MNHEY and CDR2 SMNVEV (reference sequence).

This clonotype came up many times. The chain couples TRBV7-9 to TRBJ1-1; D unresolved. The V end was cut by 4 bases, the J end by 0 bases, with 9 bases between. Germline loops: CDR1 SEHNR, CDR2 FQNEAQ (reference sequence). The length of the CDR3 is 14 residues. CDR3: CASSSDTLNTEAFF. CDR3 nucleotide sequence: TGTGCCAGCAGCTCCGACACCTTGAACACTGAAGCTTTCTTT.

The rearrangement links TRBV12-3 or TRBV12-4 to TRBJ2-7; D gene ambiguous. V was trimmed by 6 bases and J by 0 bases, leaving 12 bases between them. The CDR3 loop spans 14 amino acids. The CDR3 nucleotides read TGTGCCAGCAGCCCCGCCGGAGTCTCCTACGAGCAGTACTTC. It yields the protein CASSPAGVSYEQYF.

This clonotype has ten or more counts. The V and J genes are TRBV25-1 and TRBJ2-7, with 8 bases identical to TRBD1. Germline CDR1 is MGHDK and CDR2 is SYGVNS. This CDR3 is 13 amino acids long. The J segment lost 6 bases and the V segment lost 3 bases, leaving 4 bases of the junction unmatched. The CDR3 DNA follows: TGTGCCAGCAGTGACGCAGGGGGCGTCGAGCAGTACTTC. Residues: CASSDAGGVEQYF.

V and J are TRBV20-1 and TRBJ2-7, with 9 nucleotides matching TRBD2. V lost 6 bases and J lost 0; bases outside the gene matches: 6. In germline, CDR1 is DFQATT, CDR2 SNEGSKA (reference sequence). The CDR3 contains 14 residues. The CDR3 DNA sequence: TGCAGTGCAGAAGGACTAGCGTTCTCCTACGAGCAGTACTTC. Its protein is CSAEGLAFSYEQYF.

The chain employs TRBV7-9 and TRBJ1-2; D is unclear. Trimming removed 5 bases at V and 2 bases at J, with 9 bases between. Per germline, CDR1 SEHNR and CDR2 FQNEAQ (reference sequence). The CDR3 extends over 13 amino acids. CDR3 sequence (DNA): TGTGCCAGCAGCCAGGATTTCAACTATGGCTACACCTTC. Residues: CASSQDFNYGYTF.

This clonotype was counted at least ten times. The V gene is TRBV5-1, the J gene TRBJ1-1; D not resolved. Germline lookup yields CDR1 SGHRS and CDR2 YFSETQ. The CDR3 contains 13 residues. Trimming took off 2 bases at V and 2 bases at J, with 7 bases between the two ends. The chain's CDR3 is CASSFAHNTEAFF. CDR3 in DNA: TGCGCCAGCAGCTTTGCCCATAACACTGAAGCTTTCTTT.

A few counts support this clonotype. This chain connects TRBV9 to TRBJ2-1; TRBD2 aligns across 14 bases. In germline, CDR1 is SGDLS, CDR2 YYNGEE. The ends lost 4 bases at V and 10 bases at J; junction bases unmatched: 4. The CDR3 contains 14 residues. The CDR3 is CASSQTSGREEQFF. The CDR3 coding sequence is TGTGCCAGCAGCCAGACTAGCGGGAGGGAAGAGCAGTTCTTC.

This clonotype was detected many times. The rearrangement uses TRBV4-2 and TRBJ1-2, with D possibly being TRBD1 (6 bases). Germline CDR1 reads LGHNA; CDR2 reads YNFKEQ. Trimming pared 1 base from V and 2 bases from J, leaving 17 bases between. The CDR3 extends over 17 amino acids. The CDR3 DNA sequence: TGTGCCAGCAGCCAAGTTGAGACAGGATTCGCGAACTATGGCTACACCTTC. Translating it yields CASSQVETGFANYGYTF.

This clonotype was seen at least ten times. V usage is TRBV20-1 and J usage is TRBJ2-1, with 14 bases matching TRBD2. The V gene's germline CDR1 is DFQATT and CDR2 SNEGSKA (reference sequence). The CDR3 runs to 14 residues. After removal of 6 bases from V and 9 bases from J, the junction contained 7 bases not matched to a gene. The CDR3 DNA follows: TGCAGTGCACCCGGGACTAGCGGGAGTAGTGAGCAGTTCTTC. Translated, it gives CSAPGTSGSSEQFF.

The V and J genes are TRBV5-4 and TRBJ2-2; D is unresolved. This CDR3 has 13 residues. The V gene's germline CDR1 is SGHNT and CDR2 YYREEE (reference sequence). V shed 0 bases and J shed 4 bases, with 4 bases lying between them. CDR3 sequence: CASSLVGTGELFF. CDR3 nucleotides: TGTGCCAGCAGCTTGGTTGGCACCGGGGAGCTGTTTTTT.

This clonotype was detected ten times or more. DNA for the CDR3: TGTGCCACCAGTGATTTCGCCTCCGGGAATGAGCAGTTCTTC. Encoded protein: CATSDFASGNEQFF. The chain couples TRBV24-1 to TRBJ2-1; D is uncertain. The germline V and J ends were trimmed by 1 base and 7 bases, with 10 bases remaining between them. The germline V gene has CDR1 KGHDR and CDR2 SFDVKD. The CDR3 contains 14 residues.

This clonotype occurred a few times. The CDR3 sequence is CASSDSGVNEQFF. In DNA, the CDR3 is TGTGCCAGCAGTGACTCAGGGGTTAATGAGCAGTTCTTC. V gene TRBV6-4 combines with J gene TRBJ2-1; possible D gene TRBD1, 5 bases. The CDR3 length is 13 residues. Deletions cut 0 bases from V and 7 bases from J, with 7 bases between. From germline, CDR1 is MRHNA and CDR2 SNTAGT.

This clonotype has just a few counts. V and J are TRBV5-1 and TRBJ1-2, with D possibly TRBD1 on 6 matching bases. Deletions cut 3 bases from V and 4 bases from J, with 13 bases between. Germline CDR1 reads SGHRS; CDR2 reads YFSETQ. The CDR3 has 14 amino acids. The CDR3 region is CASSWVTGGYGYTF. The CDR3 region has the DNA TGCGCCAGCAGCTGGGTGACAGGAGGCTATGGCTACACCTTC.

This clonotype occurred a few times. This chain joins TRBV20-1 and TRBJ2-1; D unclear. CDR3 length: 13 amino acids. V dropped 3 bases and J dropped 2 bases, with 8 bases sitting between them. Germline V CDR1 and CDR2: DFQATT, SNEGSKA (reference sequence). DNA for the CDR3: TGCAGTGCTAGTGTACAAACCTACAATGAGCAGTTCTTC. Residues: CSASVQTYNEQFF.

The CDR3 sequence is CASSPSARDIQYF. CDR3 DNA: TGTGCCAGCAGCCCAAGCGCAAGGGACATTCAGTACTTC. The chain is built from TRBV16 and TRBJ2-4; D not certain. The CDR3 is 13 amino acids. Germline lookup yields CDR1 KGHSY and CDR2 FQNENV. The V gene lost 4 bases and the J gene lost 8 bases, with 12 bases spanning the gap.

J is TRBJ2-1 and V is TRBV7-9; 10 nucleotides align to TRBD2. Trimming cost V 6 bases and J 10 bases; bases outside gene matches: 9. This CDR3 spans 14 amino acids. Germline V gene sequence: CDR1 SEHNR, CDR2 FQNEAQ (reference sequence). CDR3 region: CASRPLAGEGEQFF. CDR3 nucleotides: TGTGCCAGCAGGCCTCTAGCGGGGGAAGGGGAGCAGTTCTTC.

This clonotype has at least ten counts. This chain uses TRBV20-1 with TRBJ1-1; D is perhaps TRBD1 (5 bases). Germline CDR1 DFQATT, CDR2 SNEGSKA (reference sequence). V lost 1 base and J lost 4, with 10 bases in between. The CDR3 loop spans 13 amino acids. CDR3 nucleotides: TGCAGTGCTAGAGGACAGAGGAGCACTGAAGCTTTCTTT. This encodes CSARGQRSTEAFF.

This clonotype has ten or more counts. The chain uses TRBV29-1 and TRBJ2-5; no clear D. Germline V gives CDR1 SQVTM, CDR2 ANQGSEA. V was clipped by 1 base and J by 8 bases, with 14 bases between them. The CDR3 totals 13 residues. This CDR3 reads CSVEVLLKGTQYF. The CDR3 nucleotides read TGCAGCGTTGAAGTATTACTTAAGGGTACCCAGTACTTC.